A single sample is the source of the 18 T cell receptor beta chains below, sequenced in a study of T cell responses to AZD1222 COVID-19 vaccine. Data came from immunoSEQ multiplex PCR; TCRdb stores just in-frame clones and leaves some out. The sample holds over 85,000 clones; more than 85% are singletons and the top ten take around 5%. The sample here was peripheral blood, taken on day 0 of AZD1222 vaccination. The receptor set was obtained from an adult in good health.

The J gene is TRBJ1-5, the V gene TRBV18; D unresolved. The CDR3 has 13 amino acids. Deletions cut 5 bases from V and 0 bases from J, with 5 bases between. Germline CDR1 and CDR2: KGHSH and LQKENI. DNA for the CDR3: TGTGCCAGCTCAGGGGATAGCAATCAGCCCCAGCATTTT. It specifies CASSGDSNQPQHF. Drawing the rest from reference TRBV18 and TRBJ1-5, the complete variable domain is NAGVMQNPRHLVRRRGQEARLRCSPMKGHSHVYWYRQLPEEGLKFMVYLQKENIIDESGMPKERFSAEFPKEGPSILRIQQVVRGDSAAYFCASSGDSNQPQHFGDGTRLSIL.

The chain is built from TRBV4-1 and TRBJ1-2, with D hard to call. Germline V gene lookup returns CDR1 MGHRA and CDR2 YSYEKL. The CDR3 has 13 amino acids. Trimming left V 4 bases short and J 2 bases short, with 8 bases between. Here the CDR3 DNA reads TGCGCCAGCAGCCTCACAGAAAACTATGGCTACACCTTC. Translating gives CASSLTENYGYTF.

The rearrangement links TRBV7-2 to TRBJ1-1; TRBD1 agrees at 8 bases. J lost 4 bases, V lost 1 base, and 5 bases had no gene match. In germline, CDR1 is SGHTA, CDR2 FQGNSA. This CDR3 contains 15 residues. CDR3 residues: CASSLVGQGGTEAFF. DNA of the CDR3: TGTGCCAGCAGCTTAGTCGGACAGGGAGGCACTGAAGCTTTCTTT.

The CDR3 coding sequence is TGCGCCAGCAGCCCCGGGGGGGCCCCCTCCTACGAGCAGTACTTC. Its translation: CASSPGGAPSYEQYF. V and J are TRBV5-1 and TRBJ2-7, with 8 bases fitting TRBD2. Germline CDR1 SGHRS, CDR2 YFSETQ. V was clipped by 4 bases and J by 0 bases; unmatched bases: 6. There are 15 residues in the CDR3.

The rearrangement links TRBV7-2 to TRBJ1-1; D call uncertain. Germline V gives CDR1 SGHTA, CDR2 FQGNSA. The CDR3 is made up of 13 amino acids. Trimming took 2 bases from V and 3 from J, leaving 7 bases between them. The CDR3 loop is CASSLSLDTEAFF. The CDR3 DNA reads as TGTGCCAGCAGCTTAAGTCTGGACACTGAAGCTTTCTTT.

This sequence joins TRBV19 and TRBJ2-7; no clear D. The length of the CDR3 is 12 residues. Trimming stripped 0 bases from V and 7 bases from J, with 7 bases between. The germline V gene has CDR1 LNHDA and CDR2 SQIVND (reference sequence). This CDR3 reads CASSIDNREQYF. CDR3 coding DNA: TGTGCCAGTAGTATAGATAACCGGGAGCAGTACTTC. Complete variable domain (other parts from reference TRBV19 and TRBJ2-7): DGGITQSPKYLFRKEGQNVTLSCEQNLNHDAMYWYRQDPGQGLRLIYYSQIVNDFQKGDIAEGYSVSREKKESFPLTVTSAQKNPTAFYLCASSIDNREQYFGPGTRLTVT.

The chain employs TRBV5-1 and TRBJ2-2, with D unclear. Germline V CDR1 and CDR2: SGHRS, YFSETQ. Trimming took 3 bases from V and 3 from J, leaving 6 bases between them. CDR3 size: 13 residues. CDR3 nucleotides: TGCGCCAGCAGCTCAGGTTACACCGGGGAGCTGTTTTTT. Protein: CASSSGYTGELFF.

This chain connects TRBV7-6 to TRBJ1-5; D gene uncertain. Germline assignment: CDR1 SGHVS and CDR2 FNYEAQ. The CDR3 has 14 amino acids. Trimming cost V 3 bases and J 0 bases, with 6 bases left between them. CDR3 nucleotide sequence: TGTGCCAGCAGCTTCGGGGATAGCAATCAGCCCCAGCATTTT. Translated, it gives CASSFGDSNQPQHF. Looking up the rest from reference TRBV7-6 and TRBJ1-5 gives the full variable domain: GAGVSQSPRYKVTKRGQDVALRCDPISGHVSLYWYRQALGQGPEFLTYFNYEAQQDKSGLPNDRFSAERPEGSISTLTIQRTEQRDSAMYRCASSFGDSNQPQHFGDGTRLSIL.

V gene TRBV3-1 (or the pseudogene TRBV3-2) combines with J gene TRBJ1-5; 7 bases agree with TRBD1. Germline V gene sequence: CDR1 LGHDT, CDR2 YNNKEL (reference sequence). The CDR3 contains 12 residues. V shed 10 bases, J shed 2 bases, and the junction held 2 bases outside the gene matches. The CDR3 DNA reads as TGTGCCAAAGGGGGCTGCAATCAGCCCCAGCATTTT. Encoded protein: CAKGGCNQPQHF.

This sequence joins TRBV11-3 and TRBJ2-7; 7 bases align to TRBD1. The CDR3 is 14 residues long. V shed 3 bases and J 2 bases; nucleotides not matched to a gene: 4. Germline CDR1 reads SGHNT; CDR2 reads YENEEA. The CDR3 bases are TGTGCCAGCAGCTTGACAGGGAGAACCTACGAGCAGTACTTC. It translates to CASSLTGRTYEQYF.

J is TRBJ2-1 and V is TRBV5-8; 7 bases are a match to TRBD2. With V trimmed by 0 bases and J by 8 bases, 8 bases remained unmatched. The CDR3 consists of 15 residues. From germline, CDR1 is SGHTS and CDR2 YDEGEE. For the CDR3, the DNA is TGTGCCAGCAGCTTGGCCCTAGTCCGGGAGGATGAGCAGTTCTTC. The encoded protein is CASSLALVREDEQFF.

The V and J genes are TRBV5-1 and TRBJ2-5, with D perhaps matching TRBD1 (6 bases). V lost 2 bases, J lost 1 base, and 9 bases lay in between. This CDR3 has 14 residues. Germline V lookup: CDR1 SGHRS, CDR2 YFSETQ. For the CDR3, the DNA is TGCGCCAGCAGCTTCTGGGGGCCCCAAGAGACCCAGTACTTC. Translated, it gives CASSFWGPQETQYF.

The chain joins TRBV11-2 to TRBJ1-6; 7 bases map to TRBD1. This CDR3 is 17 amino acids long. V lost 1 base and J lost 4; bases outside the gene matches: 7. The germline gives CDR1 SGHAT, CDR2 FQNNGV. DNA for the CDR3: TGTGCCAGCAGCTTAGCGAACAGGGGAAGATATAATTCACCCCTCCACTTT. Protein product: CASSLANRGRYNSPLHF. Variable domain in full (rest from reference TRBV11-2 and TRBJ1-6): EAGVAQSPRYKIIEKRQSVAFWCNPISGHATLYWYQQILGQGPKLLIQFQNNGVVDDSQLPKDRFSAERLKGVDSTLKIQPAKLEDSAVYLCASSLANRGRYNSPLHFGNGTRLTVT.

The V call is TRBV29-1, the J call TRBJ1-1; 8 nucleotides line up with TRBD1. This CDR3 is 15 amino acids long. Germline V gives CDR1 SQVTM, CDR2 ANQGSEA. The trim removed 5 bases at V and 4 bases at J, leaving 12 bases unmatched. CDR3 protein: CSVTVSSGGRTEAFF. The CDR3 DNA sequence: TGCAGCGTTACCGTGAGTTCAGGGGGCCGCACTGAAGCTTTCTTT.

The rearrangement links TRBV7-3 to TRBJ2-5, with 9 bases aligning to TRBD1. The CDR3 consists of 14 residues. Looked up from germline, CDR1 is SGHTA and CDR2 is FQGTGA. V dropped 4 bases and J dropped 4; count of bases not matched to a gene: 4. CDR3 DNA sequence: TGTGCCAGCAGCTCGGGACAGGGTAGAGAGACCCAGTACTTC. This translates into CASSSGQGRETQYF.

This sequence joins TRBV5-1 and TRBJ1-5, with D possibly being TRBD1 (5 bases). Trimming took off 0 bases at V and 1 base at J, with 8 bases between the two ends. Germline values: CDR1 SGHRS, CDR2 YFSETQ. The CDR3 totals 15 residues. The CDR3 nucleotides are TGCGCCAGCAGCTTGGGGTCAGGGAGCAATCAGCCCCAGCATTTT. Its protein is CASSLGSGSNQPQHF.

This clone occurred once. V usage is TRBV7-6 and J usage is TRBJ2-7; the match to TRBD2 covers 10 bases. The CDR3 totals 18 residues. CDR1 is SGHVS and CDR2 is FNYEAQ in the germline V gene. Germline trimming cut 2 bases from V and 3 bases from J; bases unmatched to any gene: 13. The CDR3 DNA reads TGTGCCAGCAGCTTATACCAAGGGGCTAGCGGGGGATTCTACGAGCAGTACTTC. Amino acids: CASSLYQGASGGFYEQYF.

CDR3 loop: CASSDDGRSRSYEQYF. The CDR3 DNA follows: TGTGCCAGCAGTGACGACGGGCGATCACGCTCCTACGAGCAGTACTTC. The J gene is TRBJ2-7, the V gene TRBV6-1; D unresolved. Germline V lookup: CDR1 MNHNS, CDR2 SASEGT. Between the trimmed V and J ends, which lost 3 bases and 0 bases, there was a span of 15 bases. CDR3 length: 16 residues.